A single sample is the source of the 12 T cell receptor beta chains below, sequenced in a study of CD8 T cells in ankylosing spondylitis. TCRdb re-analysed the 5' RACE reads in MiXCR, keeping a single row per CDR3 protein. Of 200,000 to 250,000 distinct CDR3 sequences in the sample, about 10% were seen once. Sequences were obtained from blood, either unsorted or a sorted T cell fraction (not recorded which). The receptors were sampled from a male donor with ankylosing spondylitis or in good health (not recorded which).

This clonotype came up many times. This chain joins TRBV7-7 and TRBJ2-3; 7 bases line up with TRBD1. Germline CDR1 is SSHAT and CDR2 is FNYEAQ (reference sequence). This CDR3 is built from 16 residues. J lost 0 bases, V lost 2 bases, and 5 bases had no gene match. This chain's CDR3 is CASSLTGDPSTDTQYF. In DNA, the CDR3 is TGTGCCAGCAGCTTAACAGGGGACCCTAGCACAGATACGCAGTATTTT. Based on the CDR3 plus reference TRBV7-7 and TRBJ2-3, the full variable domain is GAGVSQSPRYKVTKRGQDVTLRCDPISSHATLYWYQQALGQGPEFLTYFNYEAQPDKSGLPSDRFSAERPEGSISTLTIQRTEQRDSAMYRCASSLTGDPSTDTQYFGPGTRLTVL.

This clonotype was detected many times. The rearrangement joins TRBV5-1 to TRBJ2-3; 12 bases line up with TRBD2. The CDR3 runs to 14 residues. V gave up 3 bases and J gave up 5 bases; unmatched junction bases: 1. Germline V gene sequence: CDR1 SGHRS, CDR2 YFSETQ. The CDR3 spells CASSSTSGGDTQYF. The CDR3 DNA reads as TGCGCCAGCAGCTCGACTAGCGGGGGAGATACGCAGTATTTT.

This clonotype was recorded many times. The V gene is TRBV20-1, the J gene TRBJ1-4; no definite D call. This CDR3 is 10 amino acids long. The germline gives CDR1 DFQATT, CDR2 SNEGSKA (reference sequence). Trimming took off 1 base at V and 7 bases at J, with 1 base between the two ends. CDR3 in amino acids: CSARAEKLFF. CDR3 bases: TGCAGTGCTAGAGCTGAAAAACTGTTTTTT.

This clonotype turned up a few times. This sequence joins TRBV7-9 and TRBJ1-2; no reliable D call. Germline-derived CDR1 and CDR2 are SEHNR and FQNEAQ (reference sequence). Trimming pared 7 bases from V and 3 bases from J, leaving 12 bases between. This CDR3 spans 13 amino acids. CDR3 nucleotide sequence: TGTGCCAGCACCCAGGCGGCAGACTATGGCTACACCTTC. It specifies CASTQAADYGYTF. Variable domain in full (rest from reference TRBV7-9 and TRBJ1-2): DTGVSQNPRHKITKRGQNVTFRCDPISEHNRLYWYRQTLGQGPEFLTYFQNEAQLEKSRLLSDRFSAERPKGSFSTLEIQRTEQGDSAMYLCASTQAADYGYTFGSGTRLTVV.

There are many counts of this clonotype. J is TRBJ2-7 and V is TRBV7-6; 7 bases align to TRBD1. Per the germline V gene, CDR1 is SGHVS and CDR2 is FNYEAQ. V dropped 1 base and J dropped 2; count of bases not matched to a gene: 11. The CDR3 has 17 amino acids. The CDR3 region has the DNA TGTGCCAGCAGCTTAGGGGCAGGGGGTTCTTTCGCCTACGAGCAGTACTTC. Residues: CASSLGAGGSFAYEQYF.

This clonotype occurred many times. The V and J genes are TRBV5-1 and TRBJ2-1; 11 bases match TRBD2. CDR3 length: 15 amino acids. V gave up 4 bases and J gave up 4 bases; unmatched junction bases: 4. Germline V gene lookup returns CDR1 SGHRS and CDR2 YFSETQ. The CDR3 DNA follows: TGCGCCAGCAGCCCTCGACTAGCGGGATACAATGAGCAGTTCTTC. Amino acid sequence: CASSPRLAGYNEQFF. The whole variable domain, remainder taken from reference TRBV5-1 and TRBJ2-1, is KAGVTQTPRYLIKTRGQQVTLSCSPISGHRSVSWYQQTPGQGLQFLFEYFSETQRNKGNFPGRFSGRQFSNSRSEMNVSTLELGDSALYLCASSPRLAGYNEQFFGPGTRLTVL.

This clonotype was seen many times. The chain employs TRBV20-1 and TRBJ1-1; D is possibly TRBD1 (5 bases). Deletions cut 4 bases from V and 4 bases from J, with 10 bases between. CDR1 DFQATT and CDR2 SNEGSKA come from the germline V gene (reference sequence). The CDR3 has 12 amino acids. The CDR3 nucleotides are TGCAGTGCTAAAGACAGAATCACTGAAGCTTTCTTT. Translating gives CSAKDRITEAFF.

This clonotype was detected ten times or more. The chain joins TRBV5-1 to TRBJ2-1, with TRBD2 matching 12 bases. This CDR3 spans 18 amino acids. Per the germline V gene, CDR1 is SGHRS and CDR2 is YFSETQ. The V gene end was trimmed by 3 bases and the J gene end by 6 bases; junction bases not matched to a gene: 13. The CDR3 reads CASSSSGRALGTRNEQFF. The CDR3 DNA follows: TGCGCCAGCAGCTCTAGCGGGAGGGCCTTAGGTACACGCAATGAGCAGTTCTTC.

This clonotype was detected ten times or more. The V and J genes are TRBV28 and TRBJ2-1, with D perhaps TRBD2 (5 bases). This CDR3 is built from 16 residues. Per the germline V gene, CDR1 is MDHEN and CDR2 is SYDVKM. V was pared by 1 base and J by 5 bases, with 15 bases between. The CDR3 here is CASSLFVREPNNEQFF. CDR3 sequence (DNA): TGTGCCAGCAGTTTATTCGTCCGGGAACCGAACAATGAGCAGTTCTTC. Drawing the rest from reference TRBV28 and TRBJ2-1, the complete variable domain is DVKVTQSSRYLVKRTGEKVFLECVQDMDHENMFWYRQDPGLGLRLIYFSYDVKMKEKGDIPEGYSVSREKKERFSLILESASTNQTSMYLCASSLFVREPNNEQFFGPGTRLTVL.

This clonotype was detected only once. The junction shows a germline mismatch at one end, possibly a read error. The chain has TRBV7-9 and TRBJ2-1; TRBD2 matches 8 bases. CDR1 and CDR2 (germline): SEHNR, FQNEAQ (reference sequence). This CDR3 comprises 15 residues. This chain's CDR3 is CASSVAGISYNEQFF. The DNA for the CDR3 is TGTGCCAGCAGCGTAGCGGGGATCTCCTACAATGAGCAGTTCTTC.

There are many counts of this clonotype. The rearrangement links TRBV4-1 to TRBJ2-2; no reliable D call. Germline assignment: CDR1 MGHRA and CDR2 YSYEKL. With 5 bases removed from V and 1 base from J, the gap between germline ends came to 11 bases. This CDR3 is 15 amino acids long. The CDR3 loop is CASSFYFGNTGELFF. The CDR3 DNA reads TGCGCCAGCAGCTTCTATTTCGGGAACACCGGGGAGCTGTTTTTT.

This clonotype has a handful of counts. The chain carries TRBV20-1 and TRBJ1-1; TRBD1 aligns across 9 bases. The V and J ends lost 5 bases and 3 bases, in that order; junction bases with no gene match: 10. From germline, CDR1 is DFQATT and CDR2 SNEGSKA (reference sequence). The CDR3 totals 15 residues. The CDR3 DNA reads as TGCAGTGCTCGGGACACAGGGGGCTTTGACACTGAAGCTTTCTTT. Its translation is CSARDTGGFDTEAFF.